The clone carrying this TCR beta chain was observed a single time. What it binds is not known. Naive CD8 cells lacked CD45RO, underwent positive selection for CCR7 and left out terminally differentiated effector memory CD45RA+ cells. Only in-frame clones appear in the TCRdb table, and some are missing; sequencing was by immunoSEQ multiplex PCR. Of about 2.2 million clones in the sample, roughly 95% were seen once. There are 14 residues in the CDR3. CDR1 is MNHEY and CDR2 is SMNVEV in the germline V gene (reference sequence). Trimming took off 2 bases at V and 4 bases at J, with 12 bases between the two ends. The sample originates from a study of shared clonotypes between healthy human individuals. The study's findings and limits: Memory subsets had estimated richness that was generally smaller than that of naive subsets. Clonotype sharing across a few donors was observed for roughly 5% of naive CD4 clonotypes.

The chain is built from TRBV27 and TRBJ2-7; D remains unclear. The clonotype was recovered from a man younger than 35 in good health. Some clones in this sample may be carry-over from other donors' samples. Sequenced input: naive CD8+ T cells from PBMCs. The CDR3 nucleotides are TGTGCCAGCAGTTTAGAACTTAGTTCATACGAGCAGTACTTC. Its protein is CASSLELSSYEQYF.